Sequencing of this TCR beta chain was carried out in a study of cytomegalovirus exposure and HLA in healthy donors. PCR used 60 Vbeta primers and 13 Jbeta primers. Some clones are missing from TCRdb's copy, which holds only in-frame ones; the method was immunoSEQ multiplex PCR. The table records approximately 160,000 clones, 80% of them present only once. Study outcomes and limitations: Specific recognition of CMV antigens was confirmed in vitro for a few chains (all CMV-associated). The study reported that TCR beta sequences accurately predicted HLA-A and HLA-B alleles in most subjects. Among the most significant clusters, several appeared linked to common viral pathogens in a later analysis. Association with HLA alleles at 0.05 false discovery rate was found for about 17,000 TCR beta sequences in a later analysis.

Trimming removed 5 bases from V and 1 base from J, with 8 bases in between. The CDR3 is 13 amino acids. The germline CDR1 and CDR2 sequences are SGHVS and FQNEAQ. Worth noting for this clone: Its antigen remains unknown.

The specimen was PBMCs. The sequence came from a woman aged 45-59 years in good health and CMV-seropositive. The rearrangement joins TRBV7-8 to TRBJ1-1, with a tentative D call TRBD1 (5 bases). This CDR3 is CASSRDRNTEAFF. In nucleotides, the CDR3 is TGTGCCAGCAGCCGAGACAGGAACACTGAAGCTTTCTTT.